These 4 T cell receptor beta chains share one sample of origin, sequenced in a study of beta chain features in type 1 diabetes. What was sequenced were expressed TCRB transcripts, since all of the isolated RNA had been reverse transcribed. Data came from immunoSEQ multiplex PCR; TCRdb stores just in-frame clones and leaves some out. The sample contains 200,000 to 250,000 clones, around 10% of which appear only once. The sequencing input was naive CD4+ T cells from blood. These TCRs come from a woman aged 18 to 35 in good health.

There are many counts of this clone. V is TRBV4-1 and J is TRBJ2-5; weak D call: TRBD1 (6 bases). Trimming took off 0 bases at V and 3 bases at J, with 8 bases between the two ends. The CDR3 is made up of 14 amino acids. Germline loops: CDR1 MGHRA, CDR2 YSYEKL. The CDR3 DNA sequence: TGCGCCAGCAGCCAAGATAAGGGGGAAGAGACCCAGTACTTC. Protein product: CASSQDKGEETQYF.

This clone was found many times. The rearrangement links TRBV14 to TRBJ2-3, with D tentatively TRBD2 (5 bases). V lost 0 bases and J 5 bases, leaving 9 bases between the germline ends. The length of the CDR3 is 14 residues. Germline assignment: CDR1 SGHDN and CDR2 FVKESK. In nucleotides, the CDR3 is TGTGCCAGCAGCCAAGATATTGGGAGAGATACGCAGTATTTT. Amino acids: CASSQDIGRDTQYF.

This clone has a handful of counts. The J gene is TRBJ2-5, the V gene TRBV5-1; the D gene is possibly TRBD2 (5 bases). The length of the CDR3 is 14 residues. Trimming took off 3 bases at V and 3 bases at J, with 12 bases between the two ends. Germline assignment: CDR1 SGHRS and CDR2 YFSETQ. CDR3 protein: CASSSGLIEETQYF. The DNA of the CDR3 is TGCGCCAGCAGCTCCGGACTGATTGAAGAGACCCAGTACTTC. The variable domain in full, completed from reference TRBV5-1 and TRBJ2-5, reads KAGVTQTPRYLIKTRGQQVTLSCSPISGHRSVSWYQQTPGQGLQFLFEYFSETQRNKGNFPGRFSGRQFSNSRSEMNVSTLELGDSALYLCASSSGLIEETQYFGPGTRLLVL.

The chain combines TRBV5-1 with TRBJ2-2; 10 bases align to TRBD1. Looked up from germline, CDR1 is SGHRS and CDR2 is YFSETQ. The ends lost 1 base at V and 2 bases at J; junction bases unmatched: 5. This CDR3 contains 17 residues. CDR3 loop: CASSLLGQGLNTGELFF. CDR3 in DNA: TGCGCCAGCAGCTTGTTGGGACAGGGGCTAAACACCGGGGAGCTGTTTTTT.